This T cell receptor (beta chain) was recovered during a study of identical twins. Study conclusions and caveats: While abundant cord blood beta clonotypes carried fewer insertions, memory repertoires showed no such pattern.

Using its own MiXCR run on the 5' RACE reads, TCRdb lists one record per CDR3 protein. The sample holds some 1,600,000 distinct CDR3 sequences; 25% to 35% are singletons and the top ten take approximately 0.25%. This clonotype came up many times. Antigen: not known. The CDR3 is 13 amino acids. Trimming cost V 5 bases and J 3 bases, with 11 bases left between them. Only healthy Caucasians were enrolled as donors. Material: cord blood. The clonotype originates from a newborn girl in good health. The chain links TRBV12-3 or TRBV12-4 to TRBJ2-7; weak D call: TRBD2 (6 bases). The CDR3: CASSTGTVYEQYF. The DNA for the CDR3 is TGTGCCAGCAGTACCGGGACTGTCTACGAGCAGTACTTC.